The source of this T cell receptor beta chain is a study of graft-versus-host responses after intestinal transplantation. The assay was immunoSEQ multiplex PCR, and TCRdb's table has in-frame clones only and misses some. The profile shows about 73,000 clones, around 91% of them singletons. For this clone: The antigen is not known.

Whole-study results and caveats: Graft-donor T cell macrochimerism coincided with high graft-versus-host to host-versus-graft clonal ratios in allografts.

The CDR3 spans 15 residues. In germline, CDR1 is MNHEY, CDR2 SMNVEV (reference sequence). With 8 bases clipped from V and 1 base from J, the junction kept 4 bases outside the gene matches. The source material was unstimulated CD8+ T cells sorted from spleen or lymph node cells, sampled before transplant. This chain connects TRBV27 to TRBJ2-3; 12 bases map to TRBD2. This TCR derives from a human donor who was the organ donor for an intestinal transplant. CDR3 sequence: CASRLAGDRTDTQYF. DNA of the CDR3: TGTGCCAGCCGACTAGCGGGGGACCGCACAGATACGCAGTATTTT.